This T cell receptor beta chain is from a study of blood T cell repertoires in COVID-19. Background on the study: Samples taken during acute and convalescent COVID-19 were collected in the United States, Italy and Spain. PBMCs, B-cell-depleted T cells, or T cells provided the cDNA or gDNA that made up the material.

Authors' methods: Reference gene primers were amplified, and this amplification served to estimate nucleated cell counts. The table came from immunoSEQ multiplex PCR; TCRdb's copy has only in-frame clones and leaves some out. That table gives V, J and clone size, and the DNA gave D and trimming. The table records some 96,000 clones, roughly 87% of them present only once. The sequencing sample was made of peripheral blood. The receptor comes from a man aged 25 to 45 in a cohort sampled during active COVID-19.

The chain's CDR3 is CAITGGGQPQHF. CDR3 nucleotides: TGTGCCATCACCGGGGGTGGTCAGCCCCAGCATTTT. This chain uses TRBV10-3 with TRBJ1-5; TRBD1 is a possible D gene (5 bases). The CDR3 runs 12 residues. Germline assignment: CDR1 ENHRY and CDR2 SYGVKD. V dropped 7 bases and J dropped 6 bases, with 10 bases sitting between them.